The TCR beta chain described here comes from a study of shared clonotypes between healthy human individuals. General study points: Against clonotypes common to all four donors, non-shared ones had lower generation probabilities.

The sorted-subset replicate PCRs were given around 200 ng DNA, which is approximately 30,000 T cell genomes. In the source study's methods: Sequence data from immunoSEQ were junction-only and lacked quality scores; consequently, filtering differed. Only in-frame clones appear in the TCRdb table, and some are missing; sequencing was by immunoSEQ multiplex PCR. That table furnishes V, J and clone size, whereas the DNA furnished D and trimming. The sample comprises 2 million to 3 million clones, approximately 94% of which are singletons, and 0.14% rests with the top ten. The CDR3 covers 16 residues. V was shortened by 1 base and J by 6 bases, with 18 bases between the two germline ends. CDR1 and CDR2 from the germline V gene are MGHRA and YSYEKL. This clone occurred once. Its specificity is not known.

Sequences were obtained from naive CD4+ T cells sorted from blood. As to subset: CD45RA+ positively selected. The sequence came from a man between 18 and 29 years old in good health. The chain joins TRBV4-1 to TRBJ1-2, with D tentatively TRBD1 (5 bases). The CDR3 sequence: CASSQVWGGAADGYTF. In DNA, the CDR3 is TGCGCCAGCAGCCAAGTGTGGGGTGGGGCTGCGGATGGCTACACCTTC.